The following is a T cell receptor beta chain sequence with its context. Its antigen is not known. The CDR3 is 13 amino acids. Germline V CDR1 and CDR2: MNHEY, SVGAGI. The V end lost 0 bases, the J end lost 8 bases, and 10 bases lay between the germline ends. This record belongs to a study of cytomegalovirus exposure and HLA in healthy donors. Study-wide results and caveats: Cytomegalovirus status was reportedly diagnosed by the classifier with high specificity and sensitivity. The study designated 150 or so TCR beta chains cytomegalovirus-associated. Despite most TCR sequences being rare, some public TCRs occurred in many donors.

Assay used: immunoSEQ multiplex PCR; TCRdb lists only in-frame clones, some missing. This sample has approximately 240,000 clones, with about nine tenths found just once. The receptor was derived from a young woman in good health and CMV-seronegative. Sequencing was performed on PBMCs. The chain employs TRBV6-5 and TRBJ1-2; D is unclear. CDR3 protein: CASSYSERHGYTF. In DNA, the CDR3 is TGTGCCAGCAGTTACTCGGAGAGGCACGGCTACACCTTC.